Presented here are 28 T cell receptor beta chains from one specimen sequenced in a study of blood T cell repertoires in COVID-19. The repertoire was sequenced with immunoSEQ multiplex PCR; TCRdb's copy has only in-frame clones and lacks some. Found here are about 230,000 clones, roughly 90% of them singletons; the top ten hold around 2.8%. The sample comprised peripheral blood. The receptor source for this set is a woman between 55 and 75 years old with acute or convalescent COVID-19.

The V gene is TRBV6-2 or TRBV6-3, the J gene TRBJ2-4; 7 bases agree with TRBD1. The CDR3 totals 17 residues. The germline V gene encodes CDR1 MNHEY and CDR2 SVGEGT. V shed 3 bases and J 3 bases; nucleotides not matched to a gene: 11. CDR3 bases: TGTGCCAGCAGTTATCGGGGTCTGACAGGGATCAAAAACATTCAGTACTTC. Its translation is CASSYRGLTGIKNIQYF.

For the CDR3, the DNA is TGTGCCAGCAGCCATACGACAGGGGTTAGGTACGAGCAGTACTTC. As protein: CASSHTTGVRYEQYF. J is TRBJ2-7 and V is TRBV7-2; TRBD1 matches 8 bases. V shed 5 bases, J shed 4 bases, and the junction held 10 bases outside the gene matches. This CDR3 region has 15 residues. CDR1 and CDR2 (germline): SGHTA, FQGNSA.

The chain is built from TRBV28 and TRBJ2-7; 9 positions match TRBD1. Germline V gene sequence: CDR1 MDHEN, CDR2 SYDVKM. The CDR3 sequence is 15 residues long. Trimming at V came to 10 bases and at J to 3 bases, leaving 13 bases not matched to a gene. The CDR3 protein is CATLSTGGNFYEQYF. In DNA form, the CDR3 reads TGTGCCACGCTCTCCACAGGGGGCAATTTCTACGAGCAGTACTTC.

This clone has just a few counts. The chain has TRBV11-2 and TRBJ2-1; weak D call: TRBD2 (5 bases). CDR1 and CDR2 (germline): SGHAT, FQNNGV. This CDR3 has 15 residues. V was cut by 0 bases and J by 5 bases, with 11 bases left in between. CDR3 protein: CASSLDGLADNEQFF. The CDR3 nucleotides are TGTGCCAGCAGCTTAGATGGCCTAGCCGACAATGAGCAGTTCTTC.

The rearrangement links TRBV18 to TRBJ1-1; 7 bases match TRBD1. Trimming removed 8 bases from V and 0 bases from J; junction bases left unmatched: 9. The CDR3 contains 15 residues. Germline CDR1 is KGHSH and CDR2 is LQKENI. In nucleotides, the CDR3 is TGTGCCAGCCAGGGACAGTCTACTATGAACACTGAAGCTTTCTTT. Its translation is CASQGQSTMNTEAFF.

The chain is built from TRBV5-1 and TRBJ1-1; TRBD1 aligns across 9 bases. CDR1 SGHRS and CDR2 YFSETQ come from the germline V gene. Losses at the gene ends were 7 bases for V and 2 bases for J; bases not matched to a gene: 12. The length of the CDR3 is 16 residues. CDR3 loop: CASQRQGGIYNTEAFF. The CDR3 bases are TGCGCCAGCCAAAGACAGGGGGGGATATATAACACTGAAGCTTTCTTT.

This clone was found once. V usage is TRBV6-5 and J usage is TRBJ1-6, with TRBD1 matching over 8 bases. The V gene's germline CDR1 is MNHEY and CDR2 SVGAGI. Trimming at V came to 4 bases and at J to 11 bases, leaving 10 bases not matched to a gene. The CDR3 sequence is 15 residues long. CDR3 sequence: CASSFFGQGSAPLHF. CDR3 DNA: TGTGCCAGCAGTTTCTTCGGACAGGGAAGTGCACCCCTCCACTTT.

The chain has TRBV5-8 and TRBJ2-7; possibly TRBD1 for D (6 bases). Germline lookup yields CDR1 SGHTS and CDR2 YDEGEE. This CDR3 is built from 13 residues. Between the trimmed V and J ends, which lost 5 bases and 2 bases, there was a span of 11 bases. The CDR3 DNA sequence: TGTGCCAGCAGTCGTCAGGGGACCTACGAGCAGTACTTC. This gives the protein CASSRQGTYEQYF.

The chain is built from TRBV28 and TRBJ1-2; 10 bases fit TRBD1. The CDR3 covers 15 residues. The V gene's germline CDR1 is MDHEN and CDR2 SYDVKM. The V and J ends lost 5 bases and 2 bases, in that order; junction bases with no gene match: 5. The CDR3 DNA is TGTGCCAGCAGTCCCCTGGGACAGGGGAACTATGGCTACACCTTC. Translating gives CASSPLGQGNYGYTF.

The chain joins TRBV29-1 to TRBJ2-3; D gene unclear. The CDR3 is made up of 12 amino acids. With 0 bases removed from V and 3 bases from J, the gap between germline ends came to 4 bases. Germline CDR1 is SQVTM and CDR2 is ANQGSEA. CDR3 amino acids: CSVEELTDTQYF. Here the CDR3 DNA reads TGCAGCGTTGAAGAGTTAACAGATACGCAGTATTTT.

This chain joins TRBV27 and TRBJ1-2, with 8 bases fitting TRBD1. The CDR3 has 15 residues. The V gene end was trimmed by 4 bases and the J gene end by 4 bases; junction bases not matched to a gene: 8. Germline V gene data show CDR1 as MNHEY and CDR2 as SMNVEV (reference sequence). This chain's CDR3 is CASSSRDRMSYGYTF. DNA of the CDR3: TGTGCCAGCAGTTCTAGGGACAGGATGAGCTATGGCTACACCTTC.

The V call is TRBV4-2, the J call TRBJ2-2; TRBD2 aligns across 8 bases. The germline gives CDR1 LGHNA, CDR2 YNFKEQ. There are 16 residues in the CDR3. V gave up 0 bases and J gave up 7 bases; unmatched junction bases: 7. CDR3 amino acids: CASSQESGRVGGELFF. CDR3 sequence (DNA): TGTGCCAGCAGCCAAGAAAGCGGGAGAGTAGGCGGGGAGCTGTTTTTT.

CDR3 sequence reads: CSASMEGGHNSPLHF. The DNA of the CDR3 is TGCAGTGCTAGTATGGAGGGGGGGCATAATTCACCCCTCCACTTT. The chain has TRBV20-1 and TRBJ1-6; tentatively, D is TRBD1 (6 bases). The germline gives CDR1 DFQATT, CDR2 SNEGSKA (reference sequence). V was shortened by 3 bases and J by 5 bases, with 14 bases between the two germline ends. This CDR3 comprises 15 residues.

V gene TRBV5-1 combines with J gene TRBJ2-6; D may be TRBD2 (6 bases). The CDR3 is 18 amino acids. Trimming took off 2 bases at V and 0 bases at J, with 15 bases between the two ends. CDR1 and CDR2 from the germline V gene are SGHRS and YFSETQ. CDR3 sequence reads: CASSFVTGGASGANVLTF. In nucleotides, the CDR3 is TGCGCCAGCAGCTTTGTCACCGGGGGAGCCTCTGGGGCCAACGTCCTGACTTTC.

V and J are TRBV2 and TRBJ2-7; D is undetermined. The CDR3 totals 11 residues. The V end lost 9 bases, the J end lost 6 bases, and 12 bases lay between the germline ends. Germline V CDR1 and CDR2: SNHLY, FYNNEI. The chain's CDR3 is CASLEEGEQYF. The CDR3 DNA sequence: TGTGCCAGTCTAGAGGAAGGCGAGCAGTACTTC.

The chain uses TRBV6-1 and TRBJ1-2; 8 positions match TRBD1. The ends lost 3 bases at V and 2 bases at J; junction bases unmatched: 5. This CDR3 spans 15 amino acids. Germline V gene sequence: CDR1 MNHNS, CDR2 SASEGT. The chain's CDR3 is CASSETGQANYGYTF. DNA for the CDR3: TGTGCCAGCAGTGAGACGGGACAGGCAAACTATGGCTACACCTTC.

This clone has only one observation. V and J are TRBV5-1 and TRBJ2-7; 10 bases align to TRBD2. V trimming: 6 bases; J trimming: 5 bases; junction bases outside the gene matches: 11. The CDR3 length is 15 residues. CDR1 is SGHRS and CDR2 is YFSETQ in the germline V gene. CDR3 in amino acids: CASNLSPGLANEQYF. DNA for the CDR3: TGCGCCAGCAACTTATCACCGGGACTAGCGAACGAGCAGTACTTC.

This chain joins TRBV7-9 and TRBJ2-7; no definite D call. Germline CDR1 and CDR2: SEHNR and FQNEAQ (reference sequence). Trimming took 5 bases from V and 1 from J, leaving 15 bases between them. The CDR3 is 15 residues long. As DNA, the CDR3 is TGTGCCAGCAGCCATGTGGCCGGGTCTTCCTACGAGCAGTACTTC. Protein: CASSHVAGSSYEQYF. The full variable domain, in which reference TRBV7-9 and TRBJ2-7 provide the parts outside the CDR3, is DTGVSQNPRHKITKRGQNVTFRCDPISEHNRLYWYRQTLGQGPEFLTYFQNEAQLEKSRLLSDRFSAERPKGSFSTLEIQRTEQGDSAMYLCASSHVAGSSYEQYFGPGTRLTVT.

The rearrangement joins TRBV4-1 to TRBJ1-5; 8 bases are a match to TRBD1. The germline gives CDR1 MGHRA, CDR2 YSYEKL. The V gene end was trimmed by 10 bases and the J gene end by 5 bases; junction bases not matched to a gene: 13. This CDR3 spans 15 amino acids. The CDR3 bases are TGCGCCACGGGGGCAGGGGGCAGAGGTGATCAGCCCCAGCATTTT. This sequence encodes CATGAGGRGDQPQHF.

The chain uses TRBV7-2 and TRBJ1-2; 7 bases are shared with TRBD1. Germline V CDR1 and CDR2: SGHTA, FQGNSA. There are 15 residues in the CDR3. J gave up 0 bases and V 2 bases, and 3 bases lay outside the gene matches. DNA of the CDR3: TGTGCCAGCAGCTTACCGACAGGGCCTAACTATGGCTACACCTTC. It yields the protein CASSLPTGPNYGYTF.

V and J are TRBV28 and TRBJ1-2, with no clear D. Germline CDR1 and CDR2: MDHEN and SYDVKM. The CDR3 extends over 12 amino acids. Trimming took off 6 bases at V and 4 bases at J, with 9 bases between the two ends. CDR3: CASSPLRYGYTF. In DNA form, the CDR3 reads TGTGCCAGCAGCCCCCTTCGCTATGGCTACACCTTC.

CDR3 residues: CASSMAGYNEQFF. The CDR3 DNA sequence: TGTGCCAGTAGTATGGCGGGCTACAATGAGCAGTTCTTC. This chain links TRBV19 with TRBJ2-1; possible D gene TRBD2, 5 bases. Per the germline V gene, CDR1 is LNHDA and CDR2 is SQIVND (reference sequence). The CDR3 sequence is 13 residues long. Trimming removed 3 bases at V and 3 bases at J, with 6 bases between.

The chain joins TRBV29-1 to TRBJ1-1, with D possibly TRBD1 on 5 matching bases. This CDR3 contains 13 residues. V was cut by 7 bases and J by 4 bases, with 16 bases left in between. Germline V lookup: CDR1 SQVTM, CDR2 ANQGSEA. DNA for the CDR3: TGCAGCGCCAGGGAGGGGACGAGCACTGAAGCTTTCTTT. It encodes CSAREGTSTEAFF.

V and J are TRBV5-1 and TRBJ2-1; 9 nucleotides match TRBD2. The CDR3 length is 17 residues. CDR1 is SGHRS, CDR2 YFSETQ, per germline. Germline trimming cut 4 bases from V and 8 bases from J; bases unmatched to any gene: 16. Here the CDR3 reads CASSLGTRGGARDEQFF. In DNA form, the CDR3 reads TGCGCCAGCAGCCTTGGGACTCGCGGGGGGGCCCGGGATGAGCAGTTCTTC.

CDR3 region: CASSLFFYEQYF. In nucleotides, the CDR3 is TGTGCCAGCAGTTTATTCTTCTACGAGCAGTACTTC. This chain connects TRBV28 to TRBJ2-7, with unresolved D. CDR3 length equals 12 residues. V was pared by 1 base and J by 3 bases, with 4 bases between. Germline V gene lookup returns CDR1 MDHEN and CDR2 SYDVKM.

The chain employs TRBV6-5 and TRBJ1-3; a possible D gene is TRBD1 (5 bases). This CDR3 spans 14 amino acids. V lost 5 bases, J lost 3 bases, and 11 bases lay in between. Germline V gene lookup returns CDR1 MNHEY and CDR2 SVGAGI. Here the CDR3 DNA reads TGTGCCAGCAGTCGCCAGGGAAATGGAAACACCATATATTTT. Residues: CASSRQGNGNTIYF.

The chain has TRBV28 and TRBJ2-7; 9 bases agree with TRBD1. CDR1 and CDR2 from the germline V gene are MDHEN and SYDVKM. V was clipped by 3 bases and J by 2 bases; unmatched bases: 14. This CDR3 contains 18 residues. The CDR3 spells CASSLPTSQGAKTYEQYF. CDR3 coding DNA: TGTGCCAGCAGTTTGCCTACCTCACAGGGGGCAAAAACCTACGAGCAGTACTTC. The full variable domain, in which reference TRBV28 and TRBJ2-7 provide the parts outside the CDR3, is DVKVTQSSRYLVKRTGEKVFLECVQDMDHENMFWYRQDPGLGLRLIYFSYDVKMKEKGDIPEGYSVSREKKERFSLILESASTNQTSMYLCASSLPTSQGAKTYEQYFGPGTRLTVT.

The chain links TRBV14 to TRBJ2-2, with 8 bases lining up with TRBD1. Germline loops: CDR1 SGHDN, CDR2 FVKESK. The trim removed 2 bases at V and 7 bases at J, leaving 6 bases unmatched. This CDR3 has 15 amino acids. The DNA of the CDR3 is TGTGCCAGCAGCCAAATCAGGGGGCCTGGCGGGGAGCTGTTTTTT. Its protein is CASSQIRGPGGELFF.